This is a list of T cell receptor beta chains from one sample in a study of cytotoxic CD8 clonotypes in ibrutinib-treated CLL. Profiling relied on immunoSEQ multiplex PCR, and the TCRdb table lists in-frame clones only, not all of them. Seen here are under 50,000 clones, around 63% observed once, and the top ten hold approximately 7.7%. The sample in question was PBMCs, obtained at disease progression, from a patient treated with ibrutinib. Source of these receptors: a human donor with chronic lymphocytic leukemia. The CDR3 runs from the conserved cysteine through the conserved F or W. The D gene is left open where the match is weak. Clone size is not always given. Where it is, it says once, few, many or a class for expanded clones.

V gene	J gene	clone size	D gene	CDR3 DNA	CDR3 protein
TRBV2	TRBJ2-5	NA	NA	TGTGCCAGCAGTTTCGGGAGTTTAGGGACCCAGTACTTC	CASSFGSLGTQYF
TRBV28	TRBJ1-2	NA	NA	TGTGCCAGCAGTTTAGCGTCGTTAGCTAACTATGGCTACACCTTC	CASSLASLANYGYTF
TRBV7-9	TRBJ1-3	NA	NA	TGTGCCAGCAGCTTATTGCAGCCCTCTGGAAACACCATATATTTT	CASSLLQPSGNTIYF
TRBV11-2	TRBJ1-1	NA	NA	TGTGCCAGCAGCTTAGGGGGGGGCGCTTCTGAAGCTTTCTTT	CASSLGGGASEAFF
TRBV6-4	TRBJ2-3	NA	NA	TGTGCCCCCGGGCCCTTGGATACGCAGTATTTT	CAPGPLDTQYF
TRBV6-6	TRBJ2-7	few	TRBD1	TGTGCCAGCAGTTACGGGGACAGGCCAAACTCCTACGAGCAGTACTTC	CASSYGDRPNSYEQYF
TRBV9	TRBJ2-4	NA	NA	TGTGCCAGCAGCGGTGATGGTGGGAACATTCAGTACTTC	CASSGDGGNIQYF
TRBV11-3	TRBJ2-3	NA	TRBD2	TGTGCCAGCAGCATAAATAGCGGGGATACGCAGTATTTT	CASSINSGDTQYF
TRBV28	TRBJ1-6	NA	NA	TGTGCCAGCCGGACAGAAGGCCTTTATAATTCACCCCTCCACTTT	CASRTEGLYNSPLHF
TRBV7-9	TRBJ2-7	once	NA	TGTGCCAGCAGCAAGCAGGGTTCTGGGTACGAGCAGTACTTC	CASSKQGSGYEQYF
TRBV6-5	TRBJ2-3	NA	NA	TGTGCCAGCAGTTCCCTGGGGGCCGCGAACCCAGATACGCAGTATTTT	CASSSLGAANPDTQYF
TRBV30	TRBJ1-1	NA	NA	TGTGCCTGGAGTGCAGCTGTGAACTGGGCAGAGTCTATGAACACTGAAGCTTTCTTT	CAWSAAVNWAESMNTEAFF
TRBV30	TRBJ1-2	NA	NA	TGTGCCTGGAGTTTTAGTCAGTATGGCTACACCTTC	CAWSFSQYGYTF
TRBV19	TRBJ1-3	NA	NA	TGTGCCAGTAGCAGGAAAGGCCCCGGAAACACCATATATTTT	CASSRKGPGNTIYF
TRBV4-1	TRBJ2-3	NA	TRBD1	TGCGCCAGCAGCCAACCGGGACAGGGTACAGATACGCAGTATTTT	CASSQPGQGTDTQYF
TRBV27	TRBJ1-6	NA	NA	TGTGCCAGCAGTTTATTGTCGGGGTGGGGCTCACCCCTCCACTTT	CASSLLSGWGSPLHF
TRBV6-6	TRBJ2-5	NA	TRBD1	TGTGCCAGCAGTTACCCAGGGGGCCGGGAGACCCAGTACTTC	CASSYPGGRETQYF
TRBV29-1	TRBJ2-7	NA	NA	TGCAGCGTTGAAGATCGGCCGAGCTCCTACGAGCAGTACTTC	CSVEDRPSSYEQYF
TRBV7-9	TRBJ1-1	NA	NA	TGTGCCAGCAGGGACCTCCGCCAGAACACTGAAGCTTTCTTT	CASRDLRQNTEAFF
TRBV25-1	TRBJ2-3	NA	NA	TGTGCCAGCAGTCCTGGGCCTTCTACTACAGATACGCAGTATTTT	CASSPGPSTTDTQYF
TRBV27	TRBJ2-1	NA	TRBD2	TGTGCCAGCAGTTTTAATAGCGGGATGAATGAGCAGTTCTTC	CASSFNSGMNEQFF
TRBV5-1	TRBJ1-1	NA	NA	TGCGCCAGCAGCTCGGGACGGGTGGGATACACTGAAGCTTTCTTT	CASSSGRVGYTEAFF
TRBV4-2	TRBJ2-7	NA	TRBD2	TGTGCCAGCAGCCAAGATCCTCAGCGGGAGTTCGCCTACGAGCAGTACTTC	CASSQDPQREFAYEQYF
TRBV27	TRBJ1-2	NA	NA	TGTGCCAGCAGTTTACAGTCTTGGCCAACACGGGGCTACACCTTC	CASSLQSWPTRGYTF